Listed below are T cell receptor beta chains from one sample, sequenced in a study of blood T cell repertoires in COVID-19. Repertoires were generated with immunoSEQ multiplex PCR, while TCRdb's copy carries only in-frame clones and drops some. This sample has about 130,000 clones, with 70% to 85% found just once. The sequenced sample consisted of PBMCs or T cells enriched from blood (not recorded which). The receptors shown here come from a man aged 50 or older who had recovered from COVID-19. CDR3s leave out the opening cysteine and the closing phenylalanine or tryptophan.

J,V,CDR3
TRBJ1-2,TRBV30,AWSQKGTGFGYT
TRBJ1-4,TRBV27,ASRLLATNEKLF
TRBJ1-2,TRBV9,ASHDRGDGYT
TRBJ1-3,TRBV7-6,ASSLKQGVITNSGNTIY
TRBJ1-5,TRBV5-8,ASSLSFNQPQH
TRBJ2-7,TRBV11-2,ASSWPDRGVYEQY
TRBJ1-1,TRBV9,ASSALWTGNMNTEAF
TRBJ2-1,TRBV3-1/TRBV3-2,ASSQSIAGTYNEQF
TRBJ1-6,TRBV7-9,ASSSNKPGTPKNSPLH
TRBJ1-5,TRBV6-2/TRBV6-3,ASSLDSRNQPQH
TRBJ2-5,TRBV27,ASSFRTVAGETQY
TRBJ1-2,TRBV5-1,ASSRDRQGSVGYT
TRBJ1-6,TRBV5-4,ASSLVTGANSPLH
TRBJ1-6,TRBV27,ASKGSGGGMNSPLH
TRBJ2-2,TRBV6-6,ASSRRLAGGSTGELF
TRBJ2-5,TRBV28,ASDAGPSGRETQY
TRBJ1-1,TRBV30,AWSPSWNTEAF
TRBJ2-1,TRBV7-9,ASSLDQGAYQEQF
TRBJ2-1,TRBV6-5,ASSYSTVRSYNEQF
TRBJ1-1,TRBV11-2,ASSPGQGRMNTEAF
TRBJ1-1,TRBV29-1,SVAGGMNTEAF
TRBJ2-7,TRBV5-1,ASSLAAGGMNYEQY
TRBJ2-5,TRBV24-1,ATSDYRQGSGTQY
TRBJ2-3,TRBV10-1,ASSLTRGVTGDTQY
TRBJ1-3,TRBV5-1,ASSMGGSPGNTIY
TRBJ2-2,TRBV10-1,ASSGGAVGNTGELF
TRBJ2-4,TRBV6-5,ASSYSTSGVQY
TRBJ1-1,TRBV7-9,ASSFPTERAEAF
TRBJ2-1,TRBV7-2,ASSPHLAGGYNEQF
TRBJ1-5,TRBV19,ASRGPGQSNQPQH
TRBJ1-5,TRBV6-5,ASSYSPGQGPLEH
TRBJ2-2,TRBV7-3,ASRPPPDSENTGELF
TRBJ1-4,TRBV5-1,ASSLSANEKLF
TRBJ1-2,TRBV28,ASSLGEPYGYT
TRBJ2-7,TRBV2,ASKAAPYEQY
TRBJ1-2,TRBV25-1,ASSAAVAYGYT
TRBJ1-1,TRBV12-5,ASGSGQRNTEAF
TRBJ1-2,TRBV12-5,ASDGQGYGYT
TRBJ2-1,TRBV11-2,ASTLRAGGRNEQF
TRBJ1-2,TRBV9,ASSVGGGSNYGYT
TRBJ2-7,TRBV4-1,ASSQVAQGGYEQY
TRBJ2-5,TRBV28,ASSQETQY
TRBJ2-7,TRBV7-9,ASSLASGSYEQY
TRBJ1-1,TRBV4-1,ASSPSQTRRDSDTEAF
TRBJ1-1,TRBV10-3,ATQDRGTEAF
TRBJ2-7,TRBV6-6,ASSSPAAASSYEQY
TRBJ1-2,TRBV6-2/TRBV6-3,ASRPADRGYGYT
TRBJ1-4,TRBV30,AWGGKGQGNREV
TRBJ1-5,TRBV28,ASSPPGQGIIGNQPQH
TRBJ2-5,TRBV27,ASKQLETQY
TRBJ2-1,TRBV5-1,ASSFSSPSYNEQF
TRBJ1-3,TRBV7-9,ASSLQGASGNTIY
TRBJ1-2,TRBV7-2,ASSSTVGYT
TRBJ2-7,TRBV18,ASSPRAGTSYEQY
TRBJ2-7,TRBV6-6,ASSYPSGGRYEQY
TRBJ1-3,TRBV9,ASSVEGQGGGNTIY
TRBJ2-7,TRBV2,ASSGGQGSLDEQY